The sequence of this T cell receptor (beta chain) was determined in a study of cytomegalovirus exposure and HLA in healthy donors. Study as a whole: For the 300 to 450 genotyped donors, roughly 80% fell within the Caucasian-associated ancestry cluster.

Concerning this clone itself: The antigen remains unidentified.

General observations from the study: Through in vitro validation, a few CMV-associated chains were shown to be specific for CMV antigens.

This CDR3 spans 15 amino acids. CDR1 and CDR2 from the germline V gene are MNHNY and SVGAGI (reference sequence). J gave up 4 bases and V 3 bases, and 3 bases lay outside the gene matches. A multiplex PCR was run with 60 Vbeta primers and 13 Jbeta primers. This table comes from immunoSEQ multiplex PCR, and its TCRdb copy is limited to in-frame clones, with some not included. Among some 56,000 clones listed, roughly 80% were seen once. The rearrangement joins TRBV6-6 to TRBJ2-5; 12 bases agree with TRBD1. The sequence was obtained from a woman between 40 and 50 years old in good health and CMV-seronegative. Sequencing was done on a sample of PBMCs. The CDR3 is CASSYGTGGRETQYF. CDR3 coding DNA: TGTGCCAGCAGTTATGGGACAGGGGGCCGAGAGACCCAGTACTTC.